This T cell receptor beta chain was identified during a study of cytomegalovirus exposure and HLA in healthy donors. This PCR relied on a set of 60 Vbeta primers and 13 Jbeta primers. Repertoires were generated with immunoSEQ multiplex PCR, while TCRdb's copy carries only in-frame clones and drops some. Of about 120,000 clones listed, roughly 60% are singletons. Points on this clone: Its target is not known.

The CDR3 length is 13 residues. V was cut by 4 bases and J by 4 bases, with 8 bases left in between. Germline V CDR1 and CDR2: LNHNV, YYDKDF (reference sequence). The study's findings and limits: The classifier, whose performance was assessed in both the original and validation cohorts, reportedly diagnosed cytomegalovirus status with high specificity and sensitivity. Analyses of presence and absence presupposed an approximately uniform sequencing depth across donors.

The sequence was obtained from a man in his forties or fifties in good health and CMV-seropositive. V is TRBV15 and J is TRBJ1-5; D is possibly TRBD1 (6 bases). The sequenced sample was PBMCs. The CDR3 sequence: CATSIQGNQPQHF. The CDR3 DNA is TGTGCCACCAGCATTCAGGGGAATCAGCCCCAGCATTTT.